One and the same sample provided the 29 T cell receptor beta chains below, sequenced in a study of shared clonotypes between healthy human individuals. Here immunoSEQ multiplex PCR was the method, and the copy in TCRdb shows in-frame clones only, minus some. The table has some 900,000 clones, over 75% seen once. The sample comprised memory CD4+ T cells sorted from blood. Regarding subset: CD45RA-negative fraction. The receptor set was obtained from a man younger than 35 in good health.

V gene TRBV6-1 combines with J gene TRBJ2-2; no firm D call. This CDR3 has 13 residues. Germline CDR1 and CDR2: MNHNS and SASEGT. The V and J ends lost 6 bases and 3 bases respectively, with 8 bases between them. The chain's CDR3 is CASSYLYTGELFF. DNA for the CDR3: TGTGCCAGCAGCTACCTCTACACCGGGGAGCTGTTTTTT.

The chain uses TRBV19 and TRBJ2-3; 8 positions match TRBD2. Germline CDR1 reads LNHDA; CDR2 reads SQIVND (reference sequence). The CDR3 extends over 16 amino acids. The V and J ends lost 4 bases and 2 bases, in that order; junction bases with no gene match: 8. This CDR3 is CASSRGAGVITDTQYF. DNA for the CDR3: TGTGCCAGTAGTAGAGGAGCGGGAGTAATCACAGATACGCAGTATTTT.

The CDR3 DNA reads as TGTGCCAGCAGCAAACGGTTACGGGGGACAGGGCAAGGTGGGGAGGTTTGCACAGATACGCAGTATTTT. It encodes CASSKRLRGTGQGGEVCTDTQYF. The rearrangement uses TRBV21-1 and TRBJ2-3; the D segment call TRBD1 is taken from the table without a DNA check. TRBV21-1 is a listed pseudogene. This CDR3 contains 23 residues.

The V gene is TRBV2, the J gene TRBJ1-2; D not certain. Trimming cost V 4 bases and J 8 bases, with 8 bases left between them. Germline values: CDR1 SNHLY, CDR2 FYNNEI. This CDR3 has 11 amino acids. In DNA form, the CDR3 reads TGTGCCAGCAGTGTTTTACAGGGCTACACCTTC. Amino acid sequence: CASSVLQGYTF.

The gene calls are TRBV5-4 and TRBJ2-7; D may be TRBD2 (5 bases). From germline, CDR1 is SGHNT and CDR2 YYREEE (reference sequence). V was shortened by 10 bases and J by 4 bases, with 21 bases between the two germline ends. The CDR3 consists of 14 residues. CDR3 protein: CACGGSSRGYEQYF. In DNA, the CDR3 is TGTGCCTGCGGTGGGTCCTCCCGGGGTTACGAGCAGTACTTC.

The chain recombines TRBV15 with TRBJ1-5; no definite D call. CDR1 and CDR2 (germline): LNHNV, YYDKDF (reference sequence). Trimming took 2 bases from V and 0 from J, leaving 8 bases between them. CDR3 length: 15 amino acids. CDR3 protein: CATSRITDSNQPQHF. The CDR3 DNA reads as TGTGCCACCAGCAGAATAACCGATAGCAATCAGCCCCAGCATTTT.

V is TRBV19 and J is TRBJ2-3; D may match TRBD1 or TRBD2 (5 bases each). V gave up 5 bases and J gave up 1 base, with 16 bases separating them. The CDR3 is 16 residues long. The germline gives CDR1 LNHDA, CDR2 SQIVND (reference sequence). The CDR3 loop reads CASSSNRDRGTDTQYF. The CDR3 DNA reads TGTGCCAGTAGTTCGAACCGGGACCGAGGCACAGATACGCAGTATTTT.

V and J are TRBV7-3 and TRBJ2-3; the D is unclear. The germline V gene has CDR1 SGHTA and CDR2 FQGTGA. The V end was cut by 2 bases, the J end by 2 bases, with 5 bases between. The CDR3 contains 13 residues. CDR3 region: CASSLRITDTQYF. CDR3 in DNA: TGTGCCAGCAGCTTACGGATCACAGATACGCAGTATTTT. Full variable domain (outside the CDR3, taken from reference TRBV7-3 and TRBJ2-3): GAGVSQTPSNKVTEKGKYVELRCDPISGHTALYWYRQSLGQGPEFLIYFQGTGAADDSGLPNDRFFAVRPEGSVSTLKIQRTERGDSAVYLCASSLRITDTQYFGPGTRLTVL.

CDR3 sequence (DNA): TGCGCCAGCAGCGGTGGACAGGGGCCTAATTACAATGAGCAGTTCTTC. Amino acid sequence: CASSGGQGPNYNEQFF. The V gene is TRBV5-1, the J gene TRBJ2-1; 9 bases are a match to TRBD1. The CDR3 loop spans 16 amino acids. J gave up 4 bases and V 4 bases, and 9 bases lay outside the gene matches. CDR1 SGHRS and CDR2 YFSETQ come from the germline V gene.

This chain joins TRBV5-4 and TRBJ2-3; D not certain. V was shortened by 0 bases and J by 4 bases, with 12 bases between the two germline ends. Per germline, CDR1 SGHNT and CDR2 YYREEE (reference sequence). The CDR3 covers 15 residues. As DNA, the CDR3 is TGTGCCAGCAGCTTGGGAGGTCTTAGTTCAGATACGCAGTATTTT. Residues: CASSLGGLSSDTQYF.

The V and J genes are TRBV7-2 and TRBJ1-4; possible D gene TRBD1, 6 bases. Trimming took 2 bases from V and 4 from J, leaving 11 bases between them. The CDR3 loop spans 15 amino acids. Germline assignment: CDR1 SGHTA and CDR2 FQGNSA. CDR3 protein: CASSLTGGHNEKLFF. Written as DNA, the CDR3 is TGTGCCAGCAGCTTAACGGGGGGACATAATGAAAAACTGTTTTTT.

The chain employs TRBV19 and TRBJ2-3; D remains unclear. The CDR3 loop spans 15 amino acids. CDR1 is LNHDA and CDR2 is SQIVND in the germline V gene (reference sequence). V was shortened by 0 bases and J by 2 bases, with 9 bases between the two germline ends. CDR3 nucleotide sequence: TGTGCCAGTAGTATAGATCGATCGTCCACAGATACGCAGTATTTT. Encoded protein: CASSIDRSSTDTQYF.

V usage is TRBV4-1 and J usage is TRBJ1-2; D might be TRBD1 (6 bases). Per germline, CDR1 MGHRA and CDR2 YSYEKL. The CDR3 is 15 amino acids. The V and J ends lost 1 base and 2 bases respectively, with 11 bases between them. CDR3 sequence: CASSQGAGTNYGYTF. CDR3 nucleotides: TGCGCCAGCAGCCAAGGGGCAGGGACAAACTATGGCTACACCTTC.

The chain couples TRBV9 to TRBJ2-1, with 7 bases identical to TRBD2. Germline CDR1 and CDR2: SGDLS and YYNGEE. The CDR3 length is 13 residues. V gave up 3 bases and J gave up 9 bases; unmatched junction bases: 6. CDR3 region: CASSGGTTPEQFF. The CDR3 coding sequence is TGTGCCAGCAGCGGGGGGACTACCCCTGAGCAGTTCTTC. Together with reference TRBV9 and TRBJ2-1, the CDR3 gives the full variable domain: DSGVTQTPKHLITATGQRVTLRCSPRSGDLSVYWYQQSLDQGLQFLIQYYNGEERAKGNILERFSAQQFPDLHSELNLSSLELGDSALYFCASSGGTTPEQFFGPGTRLTVL.

This rearrangement joins TRBV6-1 to TRBJ2-5, with D perhaps matching TRBD2 (5 bases). V gave up 1 base and J gave up 2 bases, with 14 bases separating them. Germline lookup yields CDR1 MNHNS and CDR2 SASEGT. This CDR3 has 16 amino acids. The CDR3 DNA is TGTGCCAGCAGTGAAGGCTCCACTAGACCGCAAGAGACCCAGTACTTC. Protein product: CASSEGSTRPQETQYF.

This sequence joins TRBV11-3 and TRBJ2-7; TRBD1 matches 11 bases. The CDR3 is 14 residues long. The J segment lost 7 bases and the V segment lost 4 bases, leaving 6 bases of the junction unmatched. The V gene's germline CDR1 is SGHNT and CDR2 YENEEA. CDR3 sequence (DNA): TGTGCCAGCAGCTGGGACAGGGGGAATGGGGAGCAGTACTTC. Protein: CASSWDRGNGEQYF.

Here the CDR3 reads CASSTPGRTNSPLHF. CDR3 nucleotides: TGTGCCAGTAGTACACCGGGACGGACAAATTCACCCCTCCACTTT. V and J are TRBV19 and TRBJ1-6, with D tentatively TRBD1 (5 bases). The CDR3 loop spans 15 amino acids. Germline CDR1 is LNHDA and CDR2 is SQIVND (reference sequence). The germline V and J ends were trimmed by 4 bases and 7 bases, with 14 bases remaining between them.

This sequence joins TRBV5-4 and TRBJ2-7; D perhaps matches TRBD2 (6 bases). Germline V lookup: CDR1 SGHNT, CDR2 YYREEE (reference sequence). V dropped 4 bases and J dropped 2 bases, with 16 bases sitting between them. The CDR3 consists of 15 residues. CDR3 sequence: CASSPRGGVTYEQYF. The CDR3 DNA follows: TGTGCCAGCAGCCCCCGGGGCGGGGTGACCTACGAGCAGTACTTC.

A few counts support this clone. The chain is built from TRBV7-2 and TRBJ2-7, with a tentative D call TRBD1 (6 bases). The germline V gene has CDR1 SGHTA and CDR2 FQGNSA. Trimming took 1 base from V and 1 from J, leaving 11 bases between them. The CDR3 length is 15 residues. The CDR3 protein is CASSLEGDRSYEQYF. The CDR3 DNA reads TGTGCCAGCAGCTTAGAGGGGGACCGATCCTACGAGCAGTACTTC.

The J gene is TRBJ2-7, the V gene TRBV11-1; D may be TRBD1 (5 bases). CDR1 is SGHAT and CDR2 is FQDESV in the germline V gene (reference sequence). Trimming took off 5 bases at V and 0 bases at J, with 11 bases between the two ends. The CDR3 has 14 amino acids. The CDR3 nucleotides read TGTGCCAGCAGCCGAGACAGTAGCTCCTACGAGCAGTACTTC. Amino acids: CASSRDSSSYEQYF.

This chain uses TRBV11-1 with TRBJ2-3; no firm D call. Trimming shortened V by 2 bases and J by 2 bases, and 11 bases separated the two germline ends. Looked up from germline, CDR1 is SGHAT and CDR2 is FQDESV (reference sequence). CDR3 length: 15 amino acids. In nucleotides, the CDR3 is TGTGCCAGCAGCTTACAGGCTTTCCACACAGATACGCAGTATTTT. Translation gives CASSLQAFHTDTQYF.

The chain uses TRBV28 and TRBJ2-7; a weak D match, TRBD1 (6 bases). The germline V and J ends were trimmed by 1 base and 0 bases, with 10 bases remaining between them. CDR3 size: 15 residues. Germline V gene lookup returns CDR1 MDHEN and CDR2 SYDVKM. The CDR3 loop reads CASSLSGASSYEQYF. CDR3 bases: TGTGCCAGCAGTTTATCAGGGGCCTCCTCCTACGAGCAGTACTTC.

V usage is TRBV19 and J usage is TRBJ2-1, with 7 positions matching TRBD1. The length of the CDR3 is 14 residues. The germline CDR1 and CDR2 sequences are LNHDA and SQIVND (reference sequence). V lost 4 bases to trimming and J lost 8 bases; unmatched junction nucleotides: 8. Here the CDR3 reads CASSTQTGKDEQFF. The CDR3 bases are TGTGCCAGTAGTACTCAGACAGGGAAAGATGAGCAGTTCTTC.

The gene calls are TRBV5-4 and TRBJ1-3; the D is unclear. This CDR3 has 12 amino acids. V was shortened by 9 bases and J by 2 bases, with 9 bases between the two germline ends. Germline assignment: CDR1 SGHNT and CDR2 YYREEE (reference sequence). The CDR3 DNA is TGTGCCACTAGGGCGGCTGGAAACACCATATATTTT. Its protein is CATRAAGNTIYF.

The chain recombines TRBV7-2 with TRBJ1-2, with a weak D call TRBD1 (6 bases). Germline lookup yields CDR1 SGHTA and CDR2 FQGNSA. Deletions cut 5 bases from V and 2 bases from J, with 12 bases between. The CDR3 loop spans 14 amino acids. The CDR3 reads CASSHKGENYGYTF. The CDR3 DNA is TGTGCCAGCAGCCACAAGGGGGAGAACTATGGCTACACCTTC.

This sequence joins TRBV7-9 and TRBJ1-2; D is uncertain. V shed 1 base and J shed 5 bases, with 14 bases lying between them. The CDR3 has 15 residues. Germline CDR1 SEHNR, CDR2 FQNEAQ (reference sequence). CDR3 DNA sequence: TGTGCCAGCAGCTTAGTAGGCGACGGCTCTTATGGCTACACCTTC. Encoded protein: CASSLVGDGSYGYTF.

This clone showed up just a few times. The chain uses TRBV6-6 and TRBJ1-5, with TRBD1 matching 7 bases. The CDR3 consists of 12 residues. V gave up 11 bases and J gave up 2 bases; unmatched junction bases: 3. Germline CDR1 reads MNHNY; CDR2 reads SVGAGI (reference sequence). The CDR3 protein is CAATGGNQPQHF. The CDR3 bases are TGTGCCGCCACAGGGGGCAATCAGCCCCAGCATTTT.

This clone was seen a single time. V usage is TRBV18 and J usage is TRBJ2-1, with 7 bases that match TRBD1. Germline V gives CDR1 KGHSH, CDR2 LQKENI. This CDR3 is built from 15 residues. V lost 3 bases and J lost 7; bases outside the gene matches: 9. The CDR3 DNA follows: TGTGCCAGCTCACCGGGAGCACCAGGGGGAAATGAGCAGTTCTTC. Translated, it gives CASSPGAPGGNEQFF.

This clone was observed a handful of times. The chain links TRBV29-1 to TRBJ2-7, with TRBD2 matching over 12 bases. The CDR3 covers 12 residues. Trimming cost V 7 bases and J 6 bases; bases outside gene matches: 4. Germline CDR1 reads SQVTM; CDR2 reads ANQGSEA. The CDR3 DNA reads TGCAGCGGGACTAGCGGGAAGGGCGAGCAGTACTTC. The encoded protein is CSGTSGKGEQYF.